This entry describes one T cell receptor beta chain. The data originate from a study of blood T cell repertoires in COVID-19. Method: immunoSEQ multiplex PCR; TCRdb's copy keeps in-frame clones and lacks some. The data contain over 350,000 clones, more than 75% of them singletons. The sequenced sample was PBMCs or T cells enriched from blood (not recorded which). This TCR was sampled from a woman under 30 who had recovered from COVID-19.

CDR3 bases: TGTGCCAGCAGTTACGAGGGGGCGGGATCACCCCTCCACTTT. Translating it yields CASSYEGAGSPLHF. J is TRBJ1-6 and V is TRBV6-5; 7 bases line up with TRBD1. In germline, CDR1 is MNHEY, CDR2 SVGAGI. The CDR3 extends over 14 amino acids. J gave up 10 bases and V 2 bases, and 5 bases lay outside the gene matches.